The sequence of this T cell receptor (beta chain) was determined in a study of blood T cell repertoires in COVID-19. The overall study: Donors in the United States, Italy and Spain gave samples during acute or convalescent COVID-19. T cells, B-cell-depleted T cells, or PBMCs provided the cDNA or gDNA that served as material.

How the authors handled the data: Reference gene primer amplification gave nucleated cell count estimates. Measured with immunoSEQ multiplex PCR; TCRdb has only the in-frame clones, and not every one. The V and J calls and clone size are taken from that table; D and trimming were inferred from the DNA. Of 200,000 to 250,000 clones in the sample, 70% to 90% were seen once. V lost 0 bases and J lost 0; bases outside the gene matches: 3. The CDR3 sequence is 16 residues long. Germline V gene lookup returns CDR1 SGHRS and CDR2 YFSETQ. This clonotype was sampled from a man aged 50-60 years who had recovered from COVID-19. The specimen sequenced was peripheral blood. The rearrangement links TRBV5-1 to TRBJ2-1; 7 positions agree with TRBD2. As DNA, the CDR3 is TGCGCCAGCAGCTTGGTCGGGAGGAGCTCCTACAATGAGCAGTTCTTC. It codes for CASSLVGRSSYNEQFF.